This TCR beta chain was profiled in a study of cytomegalovirus exposure and HLA in healthy donors. TCRdb's table, derived via immunoSEQ multiplex PCR, lists solely in-frame clones and lacks some. Of 75,000 to 95,000 clones listed, approximately 96% are singletons. Germline CDR1 and CDR2: SGHDT and YYEEEE. The V and J ends lost 1 base and 2 bases, in that order; junction bases with no gene match: 8. The CDR3 has 16 residues. Study-wide findings and caveats: According to the study, 150 to 200 TCR beta chains were cytomegalovirus-associated. Subsequent analysis revealed that first-cohort TCR clusters tended to co-occur in the roughly 120 validation repertoires.

Concerning this clone itself: Its antigen remains unknown.

Sequenced: PBMCs. The chain has TRBV5-6 and TRBJ2-7; 8 bases align to TRBD1. The source is a young man in good health and CMV-seronegative. The CDR3: CASSLSSGQAPYEQYV. The DNA of the CDR3 is TGTGCCAGCAGCTTGTCCTCGGGACAGGCACCCTACGAGCAGTACGTC.